These 17 T cell receptor beta chains share one sample of origin, sequenced in a study of blood T cell repertoires in COVID-19. TCRdb's table, derived via immunoSEQ multiplex PCR, lists solely in-frame clones and lacks some. The sample includes under 200,000 clones, 89% of them seen just once. Source material: PBMCs or T cells enriched from blood (not recorded which). Receptors originate from a woman aged 18 to 35 who had recovered from COVID-19.

A single count supports this clone. The chain carries TRBV7-6 and TRBJ1-4; 7 bases align to TRBD1. J was trimmed by 8 bases and V by 5 bases; bases with no gene match: 11. The CDR3 is 15 amino acids. Germline V gene data show CDR1 as SGHVS and CDR2 as FNYEAQ. The CDR3 DNA reads TGTGCCAGCAGCCCGACGGGACAGAATTGGGAAAAACTGTTTTTT. Protein sequence: CASSPTGQNWEKLFF. Filled out from reference TRBV7-6 and TRBJ1-4, the complete variable domain reads GAGVSQSPRYKVTKRGQDVALRCDPISGHVSLYWYRQALGQGPEFLTYFNYEAQQDKSGLPNDRFSAERPEGSISTLTIQRTEQRDSAMYRCASSPTGQNWEKLFFGSGTQLSVL.

V is TRBV5-1 and J is TRBJ1-3; a weak D match, TRBD1 (5 bases). Between the trimmed V and J ends, which lost 0 bases and 4 bases, there was a span of 14 bases. Germline CDR1 and CDR2: SGHRS and YFSETQ. CDR3 length equals 16 residues. The CDR3 region is CASSLAGAGSGNTIYF. The CDR3, as DNA: TGCGCCAGCAGCTTGGCTGGGGCAGGGTCAGGAAACACCATATATTTT.

This chain links TRBV28 with TRBJ2-1, with D tentatively TRBD1 (6 bases). V lost 3 bases and J 9 bases, leaving 9 bases between the germline ends. CDR3 length: 12 residues. Germline V CDR1 and CDR2: MDHEN, SYDVKM. The CDR3 nucleotides are TGTGCCAGCAGTTTCAGGGGCGGTGAGCAGTTCTTC. It translates to CASSFRGGEQFF.

V usage is TRBV7-9 and J usage is TRBJ1-2; 7 positions agree with TRBD1. The CDR3 loop spans 14 amino acids. The germline CDR1 and CDR2 sequences are SEHNR and FQNEAQ (reference sequence). V lost 5 bases, J lost 4 bases, and 7 bases stayed unmatched. In DNA, the CDR3 is TGTGCCAGCAGCAGGACAGGTTTTAGCTATGGCTACACCTTC. Translation gives CASSRTGFSYGYTF.

As DNA, the CDR3 is TGTGCCAGCAGCTTTGGGACAGGGTACAATGAGCAGTTCTTC. Translated: CASSFGTGYNEQFF. The chain recombines TRBV5-5 with TRBJ2-1, with 9 bases that match TRBD1. This CDR3 contains 14 residues. Germline V CDR1 and CDR2: SGHKS, YYEKEE (reference sequence). V gave up 2 bases and J gave up 4 bases; unmatched junction bases: 1.

The V call is TRBV6-5, the J call TRBJ1-2; a weak D match, TRBD1 (6 bases). The CDR3 totals 14 residues. The V gene's germline CDR1 is MNHEY and CDR2 SVGAGI. V lost 6 bases and J 2 bases, leaving 13 bases between the germline ends. This CDR3 reads CASRPTGQNYGYTF. In nucleotides, the CDR3 is TGTGCCAGCAGACCTACAGGGCAAAACTATGGCTACACCTTC.

The chain combines TRBV7-6 with TRBJ1-5; TRBD1 might be the D (6 bases). The CDR3 covers 10 residues. Germline V lookup: CDR1 SGHVS, CDR2 FNYEAQ. Trimming stripped 2 bases from V and 13 bases from J, with 6 bases between. Here the CDR3 DNA reads TGTGCCAGCAGCTTACAGGGGCAGCATTTT. This sequence encodes CASSLQGQHF.

The CDR3 DNA sequence: TGTGCCAGCAGCTTAGACAGGGCCCCCCCCGGGGCCAACGTCCTGACTTTC. Residues: CASSLDRAPPGANVLTF. The V call is TRBV11-3, the J call TRBJ2-6; D is possibly TRBD1 (5 bases). Trimming left V 0 bases short and J 4 bases short, with 13 bases between. This CDR3 has 17 residues. The germline V gene encodes CDR1 SGHNT and CDR2 YENEEA.

This chain joins TRBV27 and TRBJ2-2; the D gene is possibly TRBD1 (6 bases). The CDR3 has 17 amino acids. V shed 6 bases and J shed 1 base, with 18 bases lying between them. Germline CDR1 is MNHEY and CDR2 is SMNVEV (reference sequence). The DNA of the CDR3 is TGTGCCAGCAGGCTAACTCAGGGGTTCGAGAACACCGGGGAGCTGTTTTTT. Translated, it gives CASRLTQGFENTGELFF.

The chain links TRBV7-2 to TRBJ2-1; TRBD1 is a possible D gene (6 bases). The CDR3 is 15 amino acids. V lost 2 bases, J lost 5 bases, and 13 bases lay in between. Germline-derived CDR1 and CDR2 are SGHTA and FQGNSA. For the CDR3, the DNA is TGTGCCAGCAGCTTATCTCAGGGGATTCACAATGAGCAGTTCTTC. Its protein is CASSLSQGIHNEQFF.

This chain links TRBV7-9 with TRBJ1-4; unclear D gene. The germline V and J ends were trimmed by 1 base and 2 bases, with 5 bases remaining between them. This CDR3 is built from 14 residues. The germline gives CDR1 SEHNR, CDR2 FQNEAQ (reference sequence). CDR3 region: CASSLGRTNEKLFF. The DNA of the CDR3 is TGTGCCAGCAGCTTAGGGAGGACTAATGAAAAACTGTTTTTT.

V is TRBV7-9 and J is TRBJ1-6; 7 nucleotides agree with TRBD1. CDR1 and CDR2 (germline): SEHNR, FQNEAQ (reference sequence). CDR3 length equals 14 residues. The ends lost 2 bases at V and 7 bases at J; junction bases unmatched: 2. The CDR3 sequence is CASSLWDRNSPLHF. The CDR3 DNA reads TGTGCCAGCAGCTTATGGGACAGAAATTCACCCCTCCACTTT.

The rearrangement links TRBV7-2 to TRBJ2-1; a weak D match, TRBD1 (6 bases). The V and J ends lost 5 bases and 13 bases respectively, with 15 bases between them. The CDR3 runs 12 residues. Germline V gene data show CDR1 as SGHTA and CDR2 as FQGNSA. Written as DNA, the CDR3 is TGTGCCAGCAGCGATCCCGGGACACACCAGTTCTTC. It codes for CASSDPGTHQFF.

The CDR3 DNA reads TGCGCCAGCAGCCGGGGACTCCTGGATGTCGCAGATACGCAGTATTTT. It translates to CASSRGLLDVADTQYF. The V and J genes are TRBV5-1 and TRBJ2-3, with a possible D match to TRBD2 (6 bases). The germline gives CDR1 SGHRS, CDR2 YFSETQ. The CDR3 is 16 amino acids. V was pared by 4 bases and J by 4 bases, with 19 bases between.

The chain uses TRBV29-1 and TRBJ2-6; D is perhaps TRBD1 (6 bases). The CDR3 loop spans 17 amino acids. From germline, CDR1 is SQVTM and CDR2 ANQGSEA. V lost 7 bases and J 0 bases, leaving 19 bases between the germline ends. The DNA for the CDR3 is TGCAGCGCCCGTGGCCAGGGGCAATTCTCTGGGGCCAACGTCCTGACTTTC. Its translation: CSARGQGQFSGANVLTF.

The V gene is TRBV24-1, the J gene TRBJ2-1, with 12 bases that match TRBD2. V was pared by 9 bases and J by 9 bases, with 11 bases of the junction left unmatched. The germline V gene encodes CDR1 KGHDR and CDR2 SFDVKD. The CDR3 totals 15 residues. CDR3 coding DNA: TGTGCCACCGCCGAATGGACTAGCGGGAATAGTGAGCAGTTCTTC. This encodes CATAEWTSGNSEQFF.

The chain has TRBV28 and TRBJ2-7; weak D call: TRBD2 (6 bases). Trimming left V 4 bases short and J 12 bases short, with 16 bases between. This CDR3 region has 12 residues. Per germline, CDR1 MDHEN and CDR2 SYDVKM. The CDR3 sequence is CASSSRLVALYF. The CDR3 DNA is TGTGCCAGCAGTTCCAGACTAGTTGCTCTGTACTTC. The complete variable domain, with remaining parts taken from reference TRBV28 and TRBJ2-7, reads DVKVTQSSRYLVKRTGEKVFLECVQDMDHENMFWYRQDPGLGLRLIYFSYDVKMKEKGDIPEGYSVSREKKERFSLILESASTNQTSMYLCASSSRLVALYFGPGTRLTVT.